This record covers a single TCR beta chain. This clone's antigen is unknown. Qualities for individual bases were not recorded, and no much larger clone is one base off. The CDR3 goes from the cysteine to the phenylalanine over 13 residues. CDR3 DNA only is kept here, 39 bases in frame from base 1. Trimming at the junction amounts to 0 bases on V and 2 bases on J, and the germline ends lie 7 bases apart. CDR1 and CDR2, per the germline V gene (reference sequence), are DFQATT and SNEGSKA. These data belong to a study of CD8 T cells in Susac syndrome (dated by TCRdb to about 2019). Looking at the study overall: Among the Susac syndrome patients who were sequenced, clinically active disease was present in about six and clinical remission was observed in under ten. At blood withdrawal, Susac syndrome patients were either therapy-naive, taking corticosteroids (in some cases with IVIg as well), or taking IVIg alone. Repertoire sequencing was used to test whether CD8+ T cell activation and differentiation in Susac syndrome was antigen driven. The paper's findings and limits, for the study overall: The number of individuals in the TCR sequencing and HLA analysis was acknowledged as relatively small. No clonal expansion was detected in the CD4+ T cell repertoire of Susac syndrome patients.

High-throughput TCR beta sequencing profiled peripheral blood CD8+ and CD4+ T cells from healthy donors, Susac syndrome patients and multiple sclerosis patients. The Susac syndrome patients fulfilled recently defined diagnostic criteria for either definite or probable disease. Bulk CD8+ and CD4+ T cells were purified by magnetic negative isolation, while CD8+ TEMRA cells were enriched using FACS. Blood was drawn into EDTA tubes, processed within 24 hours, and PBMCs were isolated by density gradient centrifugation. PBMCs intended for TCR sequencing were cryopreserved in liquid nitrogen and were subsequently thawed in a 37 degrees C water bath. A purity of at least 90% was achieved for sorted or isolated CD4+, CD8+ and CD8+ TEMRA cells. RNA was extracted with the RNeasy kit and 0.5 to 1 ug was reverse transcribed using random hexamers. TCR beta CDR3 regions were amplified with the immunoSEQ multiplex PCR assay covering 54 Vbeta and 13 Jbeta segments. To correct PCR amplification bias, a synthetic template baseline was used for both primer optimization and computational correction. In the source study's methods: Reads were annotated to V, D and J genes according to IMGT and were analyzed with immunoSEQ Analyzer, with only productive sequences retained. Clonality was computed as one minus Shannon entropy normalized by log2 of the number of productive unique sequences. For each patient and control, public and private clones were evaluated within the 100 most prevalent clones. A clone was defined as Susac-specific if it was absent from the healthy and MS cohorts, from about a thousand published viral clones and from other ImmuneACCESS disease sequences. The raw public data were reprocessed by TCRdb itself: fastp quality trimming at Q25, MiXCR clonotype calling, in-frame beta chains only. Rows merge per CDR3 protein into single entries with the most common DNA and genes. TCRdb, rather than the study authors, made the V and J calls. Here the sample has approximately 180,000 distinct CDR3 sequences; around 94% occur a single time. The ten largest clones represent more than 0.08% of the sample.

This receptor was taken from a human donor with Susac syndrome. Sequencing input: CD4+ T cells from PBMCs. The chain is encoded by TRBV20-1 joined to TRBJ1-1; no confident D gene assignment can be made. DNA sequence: TGCAGTGCTAGAGATTGGGCAAACACTGAAGCTTTCTTT. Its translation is CSARDWANTEAFF.